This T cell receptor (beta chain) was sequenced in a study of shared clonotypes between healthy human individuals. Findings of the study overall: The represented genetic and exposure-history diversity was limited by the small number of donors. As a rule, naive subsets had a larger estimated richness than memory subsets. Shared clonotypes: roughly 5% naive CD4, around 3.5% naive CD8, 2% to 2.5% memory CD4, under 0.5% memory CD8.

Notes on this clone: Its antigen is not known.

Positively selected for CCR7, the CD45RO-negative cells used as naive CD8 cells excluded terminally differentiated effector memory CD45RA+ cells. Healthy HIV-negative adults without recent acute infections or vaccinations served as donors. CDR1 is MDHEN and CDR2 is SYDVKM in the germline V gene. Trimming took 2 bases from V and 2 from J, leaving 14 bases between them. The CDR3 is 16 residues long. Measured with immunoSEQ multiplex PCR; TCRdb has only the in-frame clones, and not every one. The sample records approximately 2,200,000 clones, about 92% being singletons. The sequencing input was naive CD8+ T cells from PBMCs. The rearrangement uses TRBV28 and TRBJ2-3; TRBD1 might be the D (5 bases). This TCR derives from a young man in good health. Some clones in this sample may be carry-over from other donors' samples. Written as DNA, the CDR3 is TGTGCCAGCAGTTTAATTGCGACAGCTTCCACAGATACGCAGTATTTT. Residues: CASSLIATASTDTQYF.